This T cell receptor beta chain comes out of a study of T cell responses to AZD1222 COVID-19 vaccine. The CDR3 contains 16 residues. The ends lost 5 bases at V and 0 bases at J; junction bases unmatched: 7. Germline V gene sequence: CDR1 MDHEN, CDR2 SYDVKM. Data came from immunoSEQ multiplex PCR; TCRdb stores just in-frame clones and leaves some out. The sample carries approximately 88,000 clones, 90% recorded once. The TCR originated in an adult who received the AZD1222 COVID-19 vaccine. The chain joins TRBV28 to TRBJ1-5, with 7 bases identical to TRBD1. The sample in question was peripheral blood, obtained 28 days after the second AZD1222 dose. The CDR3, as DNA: TGTGCCAGCAGTGCCCTGACAGGGATTAGCAATCAGCCCCAGCATTTT. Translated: CASSALTGISNQPQHF.